This TCR beta chain was captured in a study of cytotoxic CD8 clonotypes in ibrutinib-treated CLL. The CDR3 length is 15 residues. Germline V gives CDR1 SGHRS, CDR2 YFSETQ. V lost 2 bases, J lost 2 bases, and 13 bases lay in between. TCRdb keeps only in-frame clones here, not all; method: immunoSEQ multiplex PCR. The sample consists of under 200,000 clones, approximately 77% of them appearing once. This receptor was identified in a human donor with chronic lymphocytic leukemia. This sample comprised PBMCs, obtained after 12 months of ibrutinib treatment. This rearrangement joins TRBV5-1 to TRBJ2-5; maybe TRBD1 (6 bases). The CDR3 DNA reads as TGCGCCAGCAGCTTACAGGGCCAAATTCAAGAGACCCAGTACTTC. Translated, it gives CASSLQGQIQETQYF.